The source of this TCR beta chain is a study of T cell repertoires in cytomegalovirus infection. Turning to the study itself: From public TCR beta signatures came an indication of both CMV infection and matching HLA type. Whole-study findings and limits: Summed frequency of shared TCR beta families picked out CMV carriers who also had the relevant HLA. Dominating the ex vivo response were TCR beta clonotypes that were CMV-specific and HLA-C-restricted.

MiXCR, run by TCRdb on the reads, gives a single entry per CDR3 protein. The sample carries about 260,000 distinct CDR3 sequences, approximately 9% recorded once. A word on this clonotype: Its antigen is as yet unknown.

The sequenced sample was PBMCs. The TCR was taken from a human donor in good health (CMV status not recorded). Some clones in this sample may be carry-over from other donors' samples.

This CDR3 reads CASAGAPLVQPQHF. The DNA for the CDR3 is TGTGCTTCAGCGGGGGCGCCGTTAGTTCAGCCCCAGCATTTT. The J gene is TRBJ1-5, the V gene TRBV7-2, with a weak D call TRBD1 (6 bases). The germline CDR1 and CDR2 sequences are SGHTA and FQGNSA. There are 14 residues in the CDR3.